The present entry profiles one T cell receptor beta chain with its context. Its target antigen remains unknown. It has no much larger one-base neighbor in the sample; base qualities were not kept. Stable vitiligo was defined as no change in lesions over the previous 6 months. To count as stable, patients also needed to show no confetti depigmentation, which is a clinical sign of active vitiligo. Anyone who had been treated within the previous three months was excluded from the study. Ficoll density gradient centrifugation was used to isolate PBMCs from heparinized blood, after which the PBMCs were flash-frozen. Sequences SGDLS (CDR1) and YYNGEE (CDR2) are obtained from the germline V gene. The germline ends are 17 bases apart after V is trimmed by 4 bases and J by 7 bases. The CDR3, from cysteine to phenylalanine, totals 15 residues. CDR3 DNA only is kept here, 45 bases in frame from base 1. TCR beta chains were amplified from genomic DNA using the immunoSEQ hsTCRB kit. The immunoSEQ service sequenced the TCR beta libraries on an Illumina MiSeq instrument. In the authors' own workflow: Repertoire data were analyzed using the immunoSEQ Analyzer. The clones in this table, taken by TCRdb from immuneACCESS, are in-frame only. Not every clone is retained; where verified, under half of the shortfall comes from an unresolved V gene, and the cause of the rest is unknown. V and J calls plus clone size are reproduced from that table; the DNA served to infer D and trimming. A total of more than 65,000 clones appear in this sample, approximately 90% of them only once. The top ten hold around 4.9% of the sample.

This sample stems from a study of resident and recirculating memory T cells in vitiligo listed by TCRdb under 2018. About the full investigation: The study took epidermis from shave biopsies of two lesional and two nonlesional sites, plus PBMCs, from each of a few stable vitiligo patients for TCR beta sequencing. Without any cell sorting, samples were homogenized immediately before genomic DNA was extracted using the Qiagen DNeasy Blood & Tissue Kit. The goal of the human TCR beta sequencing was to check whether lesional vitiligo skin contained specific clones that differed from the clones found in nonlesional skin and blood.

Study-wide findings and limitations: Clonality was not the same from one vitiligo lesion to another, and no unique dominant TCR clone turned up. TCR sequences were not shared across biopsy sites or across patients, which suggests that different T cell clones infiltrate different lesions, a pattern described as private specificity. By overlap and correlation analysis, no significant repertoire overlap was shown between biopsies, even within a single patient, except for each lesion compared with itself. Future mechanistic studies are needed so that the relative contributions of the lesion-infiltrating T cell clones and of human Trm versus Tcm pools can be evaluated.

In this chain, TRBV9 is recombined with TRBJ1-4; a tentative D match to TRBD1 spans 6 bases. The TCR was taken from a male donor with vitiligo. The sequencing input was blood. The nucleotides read TGTGCCAGCAGCACAGCGGAAGGCAGGGGTGAAAAACTGTTTTTT. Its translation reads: CASSTAEGRGEKLFF.